One and the same sample provided the 16 T cell receptor beta chains below, sequenced in a study of shared clonotypes between healthy human individuals. The assay was immunoSEQ multiplex PCR, and TCRdb's table has in-frame clones only and misses some. Of fewer than 600,000 clones listed, 60% to 80% were seen once; the top ten hold approximately 12%. Sequenced material: PBMCs. These receptors all come from a woman aged 40 to 50 in good health. Some clones in this sample may be carry-over from other donors' samples.

The CDR3 coding sequence is TGTGCCAGCAGTTTTTCCAGGATAACCGGGGAGCTGTTTTTT. Translated: CASSFSRITGELFF. This sequence joins TRBV27 and TRBJ2-2; D is unclear. The V end was cut by 3 bases, the J end by 5 bases, with 10 bases between. Germline lookup yields CDR1 MNHEY and CDR2 SMNVEV (reference sequence). The CDR3 consists of 14 residues.

This chain connects TRBV10-2 to TRBJ2-7; D uncertain. Germline V gene data show CDR1 as WSHSY and CDR2 as SAAADI. This CDR3 has 12 amino acids. V was trimmed by 8 bases and J by 0 bases, leaving 8 bases between them. The CDR3 DNA reads TGCGCCAGCTCGGATTTCTCCTACGAGCAGTACTTC. Translating gives CASSDFSYEQYF.

This sequence joins TRBV7-2 and TRBJ1-2; 8 nucleotides match TRBD1. This CDR3 region has 16 residues. Germline V lookup: CDR1 SGHTA, CDR2 FQGNSA. The V gene end was trimmed by 5 bases and the J gene end by 2 bases; junction bases not matched to a gene: 10. The CDR3 region is CASSPRTGRVNYGYTF. The CDR3 nucleotides are TGTGCCAGCAGCCCTCGGACAGGGAGGGTAAACTATGGCTACACCTTC.

The table lists this clone with many counts. The chain couples TRBV15 to TRBJ1-2; D is perhaps TRBD1 (6 bases). CDR3 size: 16 residues. The V gene lost 1 base and the J gene lost 4 bases, with 16 bases spanning the gap. Germline V lookup: CDR1 LNHNV, CDR2 YYDKDF (reference sequence). CDR3 DNA: TGTGCCACCAGCAGAGGATGGGACACCCTGGGCTATGGCTACACCTTC. This gives the protein CATSRGWDTLGYGYTF. The entire variable domain, with the rest obtained from reference TRBV15 and TRBJ1-2, is as follows: DAMVIQNPRYQVTQFGKPVTLSCSQTLNHNVMYWYQQKSSQAPKLLFHYYDKDFNNEADTPDNFQSRRPNTSFCFLDIRSPGLGDTAMYLCATSRGWDTLGYGYTFGSGTRLTVV.

The rearrangement uses TRBV28 and TRBJ1-6; 8 nucleotides line up with TRBD1. CDR1 and CDR2 from the germline V gene are MDHEN and SYDVKM. The V segment lost 6 bases and the J segment 7 bases; nucleotides outside the gene matches: 8. This CDR3 has 15 residues. The CDR3 coding sequence is TGTGCCAGCAGAGAACGGACAGGGTTCAATTCACCCCTCCACTTT. This encodes CASRERTGFNSPLHF.

The rearrangement joins TRBV11-2 to TRBJ2-5; TRBD2 is a possible D gene (5 bases). The CDR3 is made up of 15 amino acids. The V and J ends lost 3 bases and 5 bases respectively, with 16 bases between them. Germline CDR1 is SGHAT and CDR2 is FQNNGV. The CDR3 sequence: CASSFLGDRGETQYF. The CDR3 DNA reads as TGTGCCAGCAGCTTTCTCGGGGATCGAGGGGAGACCCAGTACTTC.

This chain connects TRBV30 to TRBJ2-3; D is uncertain. Trimming stripped 1 base from V and 3 bases from J, with 14 bases between. Germline lookup yields CDR1 GTSNPN and CDR2 SVGIG (reference sequence). This CDR3 has 15 amino acids. Here the CDR3 reads CAWSAFRYKTDTQYF. CDR3 nucleotide sequence: TGTGCCTGGAGTGCCTTCCGGTATAAAACAGATACGCAGTATTTT. Supplemented by reference TRBV30 and TRBJ2-3, the full variable domain reads SQTIHQWPATLVQPVGSPLSLECTVEGTSNPNLYWYRQAAGRGLQLLFYSVGIGQISSEVPQNLSASRPQDRQFILSSKKLLLSDSGFYLCAWSAFRYKTDTQYFGPGTRLTVL.

The genes are TRBV15 and TRBJ2-1; TRBD1 aligns across 7 bases. Losses at the gene ends were 8 bases for V and 2 bases for J; bases not matched to a gene: 6. The CDR3 extends over 14 amino acids. From germline, CDR1 is LNHNV and CDR2 YYDKDF (reference sequence). The CDR3 sequence is CATSEDRAYNEQFF. DNA for the CDR3: TGTGCCACCTCCGAAGACAGGGCCTACAATGAGCAGTTCTTC.

Worth noting for this clone: Other DNA sequences within the sample encode an identical CDR3. The rearrangement links TRBV9 to TRBJ2-3, with D hard to call. V dropped 4 bases and J dropped 5 bases, with 8 bases sitting between them. Germline V gene lookup returns CDR1 SGDLS and CDR2 YYNGEE. The CDR3 has 12 residues. The CDR3: CASSPSGDTQYF. CDR3 nucleotide sequence: TGTGCCAGCAGCCCCTCAGGAGATACGCAGTATTTT.

For this clone: A far larger clone is off by one base, so a read error is likely. The rearrangement joins TRBV30 to TRBJ1-4; tentative D call: TRBD1 (6 bases). Between the trimmed V and J ends, which lost 0 bases and 2 bases, there was a span of 10 bases. The CDR3 runs 15 residues. Germline V CDR1 and CDR2: GTSNPN, SVGIG (reference sequence). CDR3 bases: TGTGCCTGGAGTGTACAGGGCGGGACTAATGAAAAACTGTTTTTT. Amino acid sequence: CAWSVQGGTNEKLFF.

This clone showed up just once. The chain combines TRBV11-3 with TRBJ1-3; D gene unclear. V was cut by 1 base and J by 0 bases, with 10 bases left in between. Germline lookup yields CDR1 SGHNT and CDR2 YENEEA. The CDR3 runs 16 residues. Here the CDR3 reads CASSLVEGDSGNTIYF. The CDR3 DNA reads TGTGCCAGCAGCTTAGTTGAGGGAGACTCTGGAAACACCATATATTTT.

The chain couples TRBV2 to TRBJ1-4, with D unresolved. This CDR3 is 11 amino acids long. V was cut by 2 bases and J by 8 bases, with 3 bases left in between. Germline assignment: CDR1 SNHLY and CDR2 FYNNEI. CDR3 protein: CASSETEKLFF. The DNA for the CDR3 is TGTGCCAGCAGTGAAACCGAAAAACTGTTTTTT.

The gene calls are TRBV11-2 and TRBJ2-5; 11 bases match TRBD1. Germline V gene data show CDR1 as SGHAT and CDR2 as FQNNGV. This CDR3 spans 16 amino acids. The trim removed 6 bases at V and 2 bases at J, leaving 8 bases unmatched. DNA of the CDR3: TGTGCCAGCAGACCCACCCGGGACAGGGGGCAAGAGACCCAGTACTTC. Its protein is CASRPTRDRGQETQYF.

The chain links TRBV30 to TRBJ2-7; 12 positions match TRBD2. The CDR3 is made up of 14 amino acids. Germline CDR1 is GTSNPN and CDR2 is SVGIG (reference sequence). V lost 3 bases and J lost 12; bases outside the gene matches: 12. This chain's CDR3 is CAWSLAGGIRKGYF. The CDR3 DNA sequence: TGTGCCTGGAGCCTAGCGGGAGGGATCCGTAAGGGGTACTTC.

This chain uses TRBV4-1 with TRBJ1-1; 8 bases are shared with TRBD1. This CDR3 has 18 residues. Germline CDR1 and CDR2: MGHRA and YSYEKL. V lost 0 bases to trimming and J lost 5 bases; unmatched junction nucleotides: 14. The CDR3 sequence is CASSQDPRGQGARTEAFF. CDR3 coding DNA: TGCGCCAGCAGCCAAGACCCCCGGGGTCAGGGGGCACGGACTGAAGCTTTCTTT.

Remarks on this clone: This likely came from a read error, as a far larger clone is one base away. The chain joins TRBV30 to TRBJ1-2; possibly TRBD1 for D (5 bases). CDR3 size: 12 residues. The germline V gene has CDR1 GTSNPN and CDR2 SVGIG (reference sequence). Trimming cost V 7 bases and J 4 bases, with 13 bases left between them. CDR3 nucleotide sequence: TGTGCCTTTGCCCGGGACCCCTATGGCTACACCTTC. Residues: CAFARDPYGYTF.